The source of this TCR beta chain is a study of graft-versus-host responses after intestinal transplantation (dated by TCRdb to about 2021). Broadly, across the study: Recipients received multivisceral, liver-intestinal, or isolated intestinal transplants. Every recipient was given anti-thymocyte globulin induction, then maintenance tacrolimus and steroids for 3 to 4 years. Graft-versus-host and host-versus-graft alloreactive T cell clones were tracked in the graft, circulation and bone marrow after intestinal transplantation using bulk TCR-beta CDR3 sequencing. To identify alloreactive clones, pre-transplant mixed lymphocyte reaction products were sequenced and compared with unstimulated pre-transplant donor and recipient T cells. Of the roughly 23 intestinal transplant recipients enrolled in the cohort, one of whom was a retransplant, a few patients without pretransplant specimens were excluded. A peak of at least 4% donor T cells among recipient peripheral blood mononuclear cells was the definition used for donor T cell macrochimerism. Rather than being sequenced by the commercial service, samples from a few later patients were sequenced in-house on an Illumina MiSeq and processed with MiXCR. The study at large found these results: Early after transplant, peak levels of circulating GvH clones were found to be associated with declines in HvG clones. Conclusions were limited by the relatively low number and heterogeneity of intestinal transplant patients. GvH clones were detected in recipient bone marrow, and some of these GvH clones were observed earlier in ileal mucosa or blood, consistent with an intestinal mucosal origin. In patients with donor T cell macrochimerism, the allografts had high GvH to HvG T cell clonal ratios.

V trim: 4 bases; J trim: 6 bases; unmatched bases: 6. From a lookup of the germline V gene, CDR1 and CDR2 are MNHEY and SVGAGI. From its cysteine to its phenylalanine, the CDR3 spans 15 amino acids. The DNA shown is the 45-base CDR3, in frame from base 1. Library creation used the immunoSEQ multiplex PCR assay. For most patients, genomic DNA was isolated using the Qiagen DNeasy Blood and Tissue Kit and was shipped frozen to Adaptive Biotechnologies for TCR sequencing. For most patients, genomic DNA was subjected to high-throughput TCR-beta CDR3 sequencing by Adaptive Biotechnologies. As for the authors' bioinformatics: Adaptive's ImmunoSEQ software was the source of the TCR sequencing data for 15 to 20 patients, while a few other patients were processed with MiXCR and VDJtools. To correct CD4 versus CD8 sorting errors, sequences present in both subsets at a frequency ratio below 5:1 were removed. CDR3 nucleotide sequences shared by donor and recipient were removed because the origin of these sequences could not be assigned. To count as alloreactive, a clone needed at least 2-fold expansion over unstimulated cells and a minimum CFSE-low frequency of 0.002% (template counts) or 0.001% (read counts). Clones were considered mappable if detected in sequenced pre-transplant spleen, lymph node, or MLR CFSE-low populations of the donor or recipient. The cumulative frequency of alloreactive clones was calculated as a percentage of all sequences, weighted by copy number. TCRdb stores this immuneACCESS table with in-frame sequences only. Part of the clones is absent; in the studies checked, under half of the shortfall reflects unresolved V genes, and no reason is known for the rest. V, J and clone size are taken as reported in that table, and D and trimming were inferred from the DNA itself. The sample table lists about 150,000 clones, around nine tenths of them with a count of one. The ten largest make up roughly 0.2% of the sample.

A note on this clone: What this receptor recognizes is not known. Base qualities are not recorded, but no much larger clone differs from it by a single base.

The time point label, as the study defines it: cells obtained before transplantation from donor or recipient. CD3+CD4+ and CD3+CD8+ populations were FACS-sorted from unstimulated pre-transplant donor and recipient cells taken from spleen or lymph nodes. The material was unstimulated CD4+ T cells sorted from spleen or lymph node cells, obtained before intestinal transplant. Recombination linked TRBV6-5 to TRBJ2-7, with 13 bases matching TRBD2. The clonotype originates from a human donor who received an intestinal transplant. The sequenced DNA is TGTGCCAGCAGTTTCAGGACTAGCGGGAGAGGCGAGCAGTACTTC. The encoded protein is CASSFRTSGRGEQYF.